The 20 T cell receptor beta chains below come from one sample, sequenced in a study of CD8+CD57+ T cells in acquired aplastic anemia. All patients picked for sequencing had shown, by flow cytometry, an expansion of CD8+CD57+ cells. Genomic DNA was employed as the template in profiling TCR beta VDJ and CDR3. MiXCR, applied by TCRdb to the reads, yields one record per CDR3 protein. The table records approximately 300,000 distinct CDR3 sequences, 50% to 65% of them present only once. The sample consisted of sorted CD4+, CD8+, or CD8+CD57+ T cells (not recorded which) from PBMCs. These receptors originate from a human donor with aplastic anemia.

This chain links TRBV20-1 with TRBJ2-7; no reliable D call. CDR1 is DFQATT, CDR2 SNEGSKA, per germline (reference sequence). The ends were cut back, 1 base at V and 4 bases at J, with 11 bases in the middle. This CDR3 spans 13 amino acids. This chain's CDR3 is CSARAGFGYEQYF. Written as DNA, the CDR3 is TGCAGTGCTAGAGCCGGCTTTGGGTACGAGCAGTACTTC.

This chain links TRBV19 with TRBJ1-2; tentatively, D is TRBD1 (5 bases). Trimming stripped 3 bases from V and 6 bases from J, with 17 bases between. The CDR3 spans 15 residues. The germline V gene has CDR1 LNHDA and CDR2 SQIVND (reference sequence). CDR3 sequence: CASSMRGDHLNGYTF. CDR3 sequence (DNA): TGTGCCAGTAGTATGAGAGGGGACCATCTTAATGGCTACACCTTC. Together with reference TRBV19 and TRBJ1-2, the CDR3 gives the full variable domain: DGGITQSPKYLFRKEGQNVTLSCEQNLNHDAMYWYRQDPGQGLRLIYYSQIVNDFQKGDIAEGYSVSREKKESFPLTVTSAQKNPTAFYLCASSMRGDHLNGYTFGSGTRLTVV.

Note on this clonotype: A junction boundary mismatches the germline segment, possibly from a read error. The chain employs TRBV7-8 and TRBJ2-1; D perhaps matches TRBD2 (6 bases). The CDR3 is 13 amino acids. The germline V gene has CDR1 SGHVS and CDR2 FQNEAQ. The CDR3 sequence is CASSPLLANEQLF. The CDR3 DNA sequence: TGTGCCAGCAGCCCGTTACTAGCCAATGAGCAGCTCTTC. The whole variable domain, filled in from reference TRBV7-8 and TRBJ2-1, reads GAGVSQSPRYKVAKRGQDVALRCDPISGHVSLFWYQQALGQGPEFLTYFQNEAQLDKSGLPSDRFFAERPEGSVSTLKIQRTQQEDSAVYLCASSPLLANEQLFGPGTRLTVL.

This chain joins TRBV19 and TRBJ1-1, with D unclear. The V gene lost 8 bases and the J gene lost 5 bases, with 24 bases spanning the gap. Germline loops: CDR1 LNHDA, CDR2 SQIVND (reference sequence). The CDR3 loop spans 16 amino acids. CDR3 nucleotide sequence: TGTGCCAGTGAAGATACTTTCTACACCCTGGGAACTGAAGCTTTCTTT. Translating gives CASEDTFYTLGTEAFF.

Regarding this clonotype: A much larger clonotype is one base distant, so this may be a read error. The V gene is TRBV2, the J gene TRBJ2-2; 7 bases agree with TRBD2. Looked up from germline, CDR1 is SNHLY and CDR2 is FYNNEI. J gave up 4 bases and V 4 bases, and 12 bases lay outside the gene matches. This CDR3 contains 17 residues. The CDR3: CASSVNPGLSSTGELFF. Here the CDR3 DNA reads TGTGCCAGCAGTGTTAACCCGGGACTATCGAGCACCGGGGAGCTGTTTTTT.

The CDR3 coding sequence is TGCAGTGCTGCGGATACTAGCGGGAACAATGAGCAGTTCTTC. Translated: CSAADTSGNNEQFF. The chain carries TRBV20-1 and TRBJ2-1; 10 nucleotides agree with TRBD2. In germline, CDR1 is DFQATT, CDR2 SNEGSKA (reference sequence). V lost 5 bases, J lost 5 bases, and 6 bases stayed unmatched. The CDR3 loop spans 14 amino acids.

This clonotype was seen many times. This sequence joins TRBV19 and TRBJ2-1, with D tentatively TRBD2 (5 bases). CDR3 length: 15 amino acids. Trimming removed 2 bases from V and 4 bases from J, with 12 bases in between. Germline V gene sequence: CDR1 LNHDA, CDR2 SQIVND (reference sequence). The CDR3 loop reads CASSISSSAYNEQFF. CDR3 nucleotides: TGTGCCAGTAGTATATCGAGTAGCGCGTACAATGAGCAGTTCTTC.

The gene calls are TRBV15 and TRBJ2-5; 9 nucleotides align to TRBD1. With 5 bases clipped from V and 5 bases from J, the junction kept 9 bases outside the gene matches. CDR1 and CDR2 (germline): LNHNV, YYDKDF (reference sequence). The length of the CDR3 is 15 residues. The CDR3 spells CATSSSTGGRETQYF. The DNA for the CDR3 is TGTGCCACCAGCTCCTCGACAGGGGGGAGGGAGACCCAGTACTTC.

This clonotype was detected ten times or more. The chain links TRBV9 to TRBJ1-2; 9 bases fit TRBD1. V shed 1 base, J shed 7 bases, and the junction held 2 bases outside the gene matches. CDR3 length: 13 residues. From germline, CDR1 is SGDLS and CDR2 YYNGEE. CDR3 coding DNA: TGTGCCAGCAGCGTAACAGGGGGCTCTGGCTACACCTTC. Encoded protein: CASSVTGGSGYTF. Looking up the rest from reference TRBV9 and TRBJ1-2 gives the full variable domain: DSGVTQTPKHLITATGQRVTLRCSPRSGDLSVYWYQQSLDQGLQFLIQYYNGEERAKGNILERFSAQQFPDLHSELNLSSLELGDSALYFCASSVTGGSGYTFGSGTRLTVV.

This clonotype came up once. V and J are TRBV19 and TRBJ1-1, with D unresolved. The CDR3 covers 11 residues. Germline CDR1 and CDR2: LNHDA and SQIVND (reference sequence). Trimming shortened V by 7 bases and J by 1 base, and 4 bases separated the two germline ends. CDR3 amino acids: CASKQNTEAFF. The CDR3 DNA reads TGTGCCAGTAAACAGAACACTGAAGCTTTCTTT.

This clonotype was detected many times. This chain joins TRBV5-1 and TRBJ2-3, with D tentatively TRBD1 or TRBD2 (6 bases each). With 3 bases removed from V and 1 base from J, the gap between germline ends came to 15 bases. Germline values: CDR1 SGHRS, CDR2 YFSETQ. The CDR3 is made up of 16 amino acids. CDR3 sequence (DNA): TGCGCCAGCAGCTCCGGACAGCGGGTCGGCACAGATACGCAGTATTTT. It translates to CASSSGQRVGTDTQYF.

There are a few counts of this clonotype. V gene TRBV20-1 combines with J gene TRBJ2-5; 11 bases line up with TRBD2. The germline V gene encodes CDR1 DFQATT and CDR2 SNEGSKA (reference sequence). The CDR3 runs 13 residues. The J segment lost 9 bases and the V segment lost 6 bases, leaving 9 bases of the junction unmatched. The CDR3 reads CSADAGLAAPQYF. The CDR3 region has the DNA TGCAGTGCGGATGCGGGACTAGCGGCACCCCAGTACTTC.

This clonotype has at least ten counts. The CDR3 here is CASSLGTGSSTDTQYF. CDR3 nucleotide sequence: TGCGCCAGCAGCTTGGGGACAGGGAGTAGCACAGATACGCAGTATTTT. V is TRBV5-1 and J is TRBJ2-3; 8 positions agree with TRBD1. Germline assignment: CDR1 SGHRS and CDR2 YFSETQ. V trimming: 0 bases; J trimming: 0 bases; junction bases outside the gene matches: 3. The CDR3 has 16 amino acids.

The chain carries TRBV5-1 and TRBJ2-7, with 9 bases that match TRBD2. The CDR3 covers 13 residues. Germline CDR1 is SGHRS and CDR2 is YFSETQ. V was clipped by 4 bases and J by 5 bases; unmatched bases: 4. CDR3 region: CASSNSGGHEQYF. The CDR3 DNA sequence: TGCGCCAGCAGCAATAGCGGGGGCCACGAGCAGTACTTC.

This clonotype was picked up many times. The chain employs TRBV24-1 and TRBJ2-1, with TRBD2 matching over 8 bases. The V gene's germline CDR1 is KGHDR and CDR2 SFDVKD. This CDR3 region has 13 residues. After removal of 5 bases from V and 8 bases from J, the junction contained 4 bases not matched to a gene. This CDR3 reads CATSVPGGHEQFF. The CDR3 DNA follows: TGTGCCACCAGTGTACCGGGAGGGCATGAGCAGTTCTTC.

This chain joins TRBV7-2 and TRBJ2-2, with D hard to call. Trimming removed 6 bases at V and 1 base at J, with 15 bases between. In germline, CDR1 is SGHTA, CDR2 FQGNSA. The CDR3 is made up of 16 amino acids. The CDR3 sequence is CASRYGPAGNTGELFF. Here the CDR3 DNA reads TGTGCCAGCAGGTACGGACCGGCTGGGAACACCGGGGAGCTGTTTTTT. Complete variable domain (other parts from reference TRBV7-2 and TRBJ2-2): GAGVSQSPSNKVTEKGKDVELRCDPISGHTALYWYRQSLGQGLEFLIYFQGNSAPDKSGLPSDRFSAERTGGSVSTLTIQRTQQEDSAVYLCASRYGPAGNTGELFFGEGSRLTVL.

This clonotype was picked up many times. The chain is built from TRBV20-1 and TRBJ2-2; possibly TRBD1 for D (6 bases). Germline V gives CDR1 DFQATT, CDR2 SNEGSKA (reference sequence). The V and J ends lost 6 bases and 2 bases respectively, with 19 bases between them. The CDR3 runs 16 residues. CDR3 DNA: TGCAGTGCCCGACCCTCAGGGGTTACCAACACCGGGGAGCTGTTTTTT. Translating it yields CSARPSGVTNTGELFF.

The chain uses TRBV2 and TRBJ1-5; 9 bases match TRBD1. From germline, CDR1 is SNHLY and CDR2 FYNNEI. V gave up 4 bases and J gave up 3 bases; unmatched junction bases: 7. CDR3 length equals 16 residues. The CDR3 DNA is TGTGCCAGCAGTGCTTTACAGGGGGCCCTCAATCAGCCCCAGCATTTT. It specifies CASSALQGALNQPQHF.

This chain connects TRBV7-9 to TRBJ1-1; D gene uncertain. The V and J ends lost 2 bases and 5 bases respectively, with 9 bases between them. The CDR3 loop spans 13 amino acids. Per germline, CDR1 SEHNR and CDR2 FQNEAQ (reference sequence). The CDR3 DNA sequence: TGTGCCAGCAGCTTACTAAGCCAAACTGAAGCTTTCTTT. Translating it yields CASSLLSQTEAFF.

The V gene is TRBV9, the J gene TRBJ2-3; D is ambiguous. CDR1 is SGDLS, CDR2 YYNGEE, per germline. V was shortened by 0 bases and J by 0 bases, with 2 bases between the two germline ends. The CDR3 spans 13 residues. The CDR3 sequence: CASSVGSTDTQYF. CDR3 in DNA: TGTGCCAGCAGCGTAGGGAGCACAGATACGCAGTATTTT.